This record looks at one TCR beta chain sequence and its context. Its antigen is still unknown. The data belong to a study of monozygotic twins with inflammatory bowel disease. The study, taken as a whole, reports: In the analysis, different T cell subtypes could not be told apart.

TCRdb re-called the 5' RACE reads; one entry per CDR3 protein, DNA not given. This sample's clone table lists a few hundred thousand distinct CDR3 sequences. Germline CDR1 reads WSHSY; CDR2 reads SAAADI. This CDR3 contains 17 residues. The material sequenced was blood. The sequence derives from a human donor with ulcerative colitis or Crohn's disease, or a healthy co-twin of an affected twin (not recorded which). This chain uses TRBV10-2 with TRBJ2-3; TCRdb names TRBD2, which stays unverified in the absence of DNA. The CDR3: CASRRLAGTRGTDTQYF.